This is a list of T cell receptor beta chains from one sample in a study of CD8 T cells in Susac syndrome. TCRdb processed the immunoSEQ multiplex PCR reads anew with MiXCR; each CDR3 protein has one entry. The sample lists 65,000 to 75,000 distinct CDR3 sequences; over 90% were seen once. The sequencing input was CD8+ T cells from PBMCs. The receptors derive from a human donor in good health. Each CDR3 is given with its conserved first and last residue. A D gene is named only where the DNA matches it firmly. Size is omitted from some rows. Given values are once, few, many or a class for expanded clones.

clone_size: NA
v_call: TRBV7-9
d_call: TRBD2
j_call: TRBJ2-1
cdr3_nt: TGTGCCAGCAGCTTAAATCGAGCGGGGGGCACGGGCAATGAGCAGTTCTTC
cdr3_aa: CASSLNRAGGTGNEQFF

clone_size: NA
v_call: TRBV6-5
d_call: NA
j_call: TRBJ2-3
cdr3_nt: TGTGCCAGCAGTTACGGAATCACTCAGGATACGCAGTATTTT
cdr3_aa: CASSYGITQDTQYF

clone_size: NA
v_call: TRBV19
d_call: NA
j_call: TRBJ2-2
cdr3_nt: TGTGCCAGTGCCCCCCAGGAGTACACCGGGGAGCTGTTTTTT
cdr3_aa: CASAPQEYTGELFF

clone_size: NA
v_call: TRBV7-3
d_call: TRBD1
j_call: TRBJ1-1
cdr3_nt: TGTGCCAGCAGCTTCGGCCCGACAGGGGGAAACACTGAAGCTTTCTTT
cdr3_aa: CASSFGPTGGNTEAFF

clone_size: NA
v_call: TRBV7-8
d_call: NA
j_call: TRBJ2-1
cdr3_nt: TGTGCCAGCAGCTTATCGAGCAGGTCCTACAATGAGCAGTTCTTC
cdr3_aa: CASSLSSRSYNEQFF

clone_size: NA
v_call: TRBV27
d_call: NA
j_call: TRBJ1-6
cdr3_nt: TGTGCCAGCAGTTTGGGGGCTTCACCCCTCCACTTT
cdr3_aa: CASSLGASPLHF

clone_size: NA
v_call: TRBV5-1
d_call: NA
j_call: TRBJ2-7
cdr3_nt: TGCGCCAGCAGCGTCTCACAGGTCTACGAGCAGTACTTC
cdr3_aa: CASSVSQVYEQYF

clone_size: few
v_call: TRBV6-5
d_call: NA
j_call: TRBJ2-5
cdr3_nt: TGTGCCAGCAGTTACGGGCCGGGAGCCGAGACCCAGTACTTC
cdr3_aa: CASSYGPGAETQYF

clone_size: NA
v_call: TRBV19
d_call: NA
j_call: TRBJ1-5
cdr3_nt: TGTGCCAGTAGTATACTGGACAGTCAAGAGCCCCAGCATTTT
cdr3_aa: CASSILDSQEPQHF

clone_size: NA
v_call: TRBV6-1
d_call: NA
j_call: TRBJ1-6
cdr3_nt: TGTGCCAGCAGTGAACCCAGGAATAATTCACCCCTCCACTTT
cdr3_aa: CASSEPRNNSPLHF

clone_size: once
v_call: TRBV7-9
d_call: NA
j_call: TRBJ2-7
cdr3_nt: TGTGCCAGCAGCTTAGGGGTAGGGTACGAGCAGTACTTC
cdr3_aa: CASSLGVGYEQYF

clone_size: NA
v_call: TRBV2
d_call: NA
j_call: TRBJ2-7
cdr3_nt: TGTGCCAGCAGTGAAGAATCATTGTGGGCAGGGGTGTACTACGAGCAGTACTTC
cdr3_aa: CASSEESLWAGVYYEQYF

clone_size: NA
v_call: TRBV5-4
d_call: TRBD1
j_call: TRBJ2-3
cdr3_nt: TGTGCCGGAGGGACAGGGGCGATGGGCACAGATACGCAGTATTTT
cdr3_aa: CAGGTGAMGTDTQYF

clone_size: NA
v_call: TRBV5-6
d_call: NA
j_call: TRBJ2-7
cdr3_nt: TGTGCCAGCAGCCCCCTCCGGGACACCGAAGGTAACGAGCAGTACTTC
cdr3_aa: CASSPLRDTEGNEQYF

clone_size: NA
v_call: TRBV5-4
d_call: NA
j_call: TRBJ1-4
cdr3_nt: TGTGCCACCCGGGCAGCAACTAATGAAAAACTGTTTTTT
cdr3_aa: CATRAATNEKLFF

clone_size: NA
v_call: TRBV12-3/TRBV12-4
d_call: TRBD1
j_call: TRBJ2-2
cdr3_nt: TGTGCCAGCAGGCCCGACAGGGCGAACACCGGGGAGCTGTTTTTT
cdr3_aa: CASRPDRANTGELFF

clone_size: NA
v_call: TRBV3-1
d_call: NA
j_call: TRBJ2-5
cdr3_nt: TGTGCCAGCAGCCCTAGGGAGGGGGGGACCAAGGGCCCCCGGGAGACCCAGTACTTC
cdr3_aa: CASSPREGGTKGPRETQYF

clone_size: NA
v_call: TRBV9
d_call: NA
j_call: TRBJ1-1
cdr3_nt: TGTGCCAGCAGCGAGATAAACACTGAAGCTTTCTTT
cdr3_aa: CASSEINTEAFF

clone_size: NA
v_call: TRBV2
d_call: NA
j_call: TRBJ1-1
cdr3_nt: TGTGCCAGCAGTGAAGGGGGGAACACTGAAGCTTTCTTT
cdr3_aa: CASSEGGNTEAFF

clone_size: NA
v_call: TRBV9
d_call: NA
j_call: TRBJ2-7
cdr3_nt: TGTGCCAGCAGCACCCGAGGGGAATATTACGAGCAGTACTTC
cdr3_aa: CASSTRGEYYEQYF

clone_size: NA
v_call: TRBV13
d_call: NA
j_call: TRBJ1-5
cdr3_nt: TGTGCCAGCAGCTTAGCCAATCAGCCCCAGCATTTT
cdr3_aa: CASSLANQPQHF

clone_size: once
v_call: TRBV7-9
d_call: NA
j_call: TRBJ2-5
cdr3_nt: TGTGCCAGCAGCTTAGCGTTCGAGACCCAGTACTTC
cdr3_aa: CASSLAFETQYF

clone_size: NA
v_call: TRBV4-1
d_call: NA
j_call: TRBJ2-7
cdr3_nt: TGCGCCAGCAGCCAAGATAGGGTATCCTACGAGCAGTACTTC
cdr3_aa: CASSQDRVSYEQYF

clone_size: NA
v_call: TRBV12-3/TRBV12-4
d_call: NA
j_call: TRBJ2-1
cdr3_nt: TGTGCCAGCAGTTTACCCGGGACGGAGTACAATGAGCAGTTCTTC
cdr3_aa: CASSLPGTEYNEQFF

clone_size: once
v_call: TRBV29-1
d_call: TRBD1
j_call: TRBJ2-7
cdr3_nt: TGCAGCGTTGAAGGGACCCTTGCTGAGGGGACAGGACCCTACGAGCAGTACTTC
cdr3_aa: CSVEGTLAEGTGPYEQYF

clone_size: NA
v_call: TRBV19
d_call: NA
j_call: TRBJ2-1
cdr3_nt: TGTGCCAGTAGTCGAAACCCCGCCAACAATGAGCAGTTCTTC
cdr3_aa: CASSRNPANNEQFF

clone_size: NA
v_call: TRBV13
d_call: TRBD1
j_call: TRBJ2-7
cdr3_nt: TGTGCCAGCAGCACCGACAGGGGACACTACGAGCAGTACTTC
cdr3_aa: CASSTDRGHYEQYF

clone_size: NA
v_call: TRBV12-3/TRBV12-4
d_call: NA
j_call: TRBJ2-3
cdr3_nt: TGTGCCACCGGAGGGGCCGCAGATACGCAGTATTTT
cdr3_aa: CATGGAADTQYF

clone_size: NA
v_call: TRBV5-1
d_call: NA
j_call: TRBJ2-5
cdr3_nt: TGCGCCAGCAGCTTGCCGGGGCTCGGAGAGACCCAGTACTTC
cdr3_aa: CASSLPGLGETQYF

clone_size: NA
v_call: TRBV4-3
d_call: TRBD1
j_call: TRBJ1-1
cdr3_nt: TGCGCCAGCAGCCAACCTGGACAGGGGGCAGACACTGAAGCTTTCTTT
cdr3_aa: CASSQPGQGADTEAFF